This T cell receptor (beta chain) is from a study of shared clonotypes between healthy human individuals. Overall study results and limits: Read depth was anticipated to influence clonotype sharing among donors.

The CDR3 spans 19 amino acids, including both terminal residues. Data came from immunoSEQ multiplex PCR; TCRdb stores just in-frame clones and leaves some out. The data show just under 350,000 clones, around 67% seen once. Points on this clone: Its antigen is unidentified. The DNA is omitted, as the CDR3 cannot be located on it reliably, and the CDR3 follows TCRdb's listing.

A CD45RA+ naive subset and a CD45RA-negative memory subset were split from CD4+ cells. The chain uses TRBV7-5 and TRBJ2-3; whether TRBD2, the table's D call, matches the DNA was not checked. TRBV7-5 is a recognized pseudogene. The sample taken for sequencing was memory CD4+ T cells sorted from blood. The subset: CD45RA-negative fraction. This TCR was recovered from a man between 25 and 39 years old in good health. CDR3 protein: CVRSLAGGFASGSGDTQYF.